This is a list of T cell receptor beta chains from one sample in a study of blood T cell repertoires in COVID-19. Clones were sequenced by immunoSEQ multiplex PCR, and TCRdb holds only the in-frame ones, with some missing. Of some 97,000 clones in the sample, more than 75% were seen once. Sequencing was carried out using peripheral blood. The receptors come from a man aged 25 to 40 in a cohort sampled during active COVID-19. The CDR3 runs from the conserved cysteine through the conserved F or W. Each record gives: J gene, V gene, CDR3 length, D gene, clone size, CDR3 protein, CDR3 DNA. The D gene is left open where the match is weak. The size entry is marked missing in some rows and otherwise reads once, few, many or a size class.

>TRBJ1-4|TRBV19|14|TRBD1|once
CASSLGQGDEKLFF
TGTGCCAGTAGCCTTGGACAGGGGGATGAAAAACTGTTTTTT
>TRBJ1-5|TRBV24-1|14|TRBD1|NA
CATSVQGADQPQHF
TGTGCCACCAGCGTTCAGGGGGCAGATCAGCCCCAGCATTTT
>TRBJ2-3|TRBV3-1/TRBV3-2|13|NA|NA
CASSFRSTDTQYF
TGTGCCAGCAGCTTCAGATCCACAGATACGCAGTATTTT
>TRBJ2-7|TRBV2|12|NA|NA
CASLTSSYEQYF
TGTGCCAGCCTAACGAGCTCCTACGAGCAGTACTTC
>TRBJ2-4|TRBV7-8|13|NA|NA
CASSSGILDIQYF
TGTGCCAGCAGCTCAGGGATTTTAGACATTCAGTACTTC
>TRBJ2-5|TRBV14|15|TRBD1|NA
CASSLKTGLQETQYF
TGTGCCAGCAGCCTTAAGACAGGGCTTCAAGAGACCCAGTACTTC
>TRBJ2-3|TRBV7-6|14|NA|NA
CASSFRGATDTQYF
TGTGCCAGCAGCTTCCGGGGGGCCACAGATACGCAGTATTTT
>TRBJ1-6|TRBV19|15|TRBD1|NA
CASSFGTGMDSPLHF
TGTGCCAGTAGTTTCGGGACAGGGATGGATTCACCCCTCCACTTT
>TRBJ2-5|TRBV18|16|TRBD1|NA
CASSPRRQGVQETQYF
TGTGCCAGCTCACCTCGTCGACAGGGTGTCCAAGAGACCCAGTACTTC
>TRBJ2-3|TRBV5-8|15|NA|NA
CASSLGQRAGDTQYF
TGTGCCAGCAGCTTGGGCCAGCGGGCTGGGGATACGCAGTATTTT
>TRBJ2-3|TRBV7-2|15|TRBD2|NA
CASSFLAGGPGTQYF
TGTGCCAGCAGCTTCCTAGCGGGGGGGCCTGGGACGCAGTATTTT
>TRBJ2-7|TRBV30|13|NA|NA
CAWSVWRGAEQYF
TGTGCCTGGAGTGTATGGCGGGGTGCCGAGCAGTACTTC
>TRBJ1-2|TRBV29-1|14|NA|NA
CSALTQARSYGYTF
TGCAGCGCCCTCACTCAGGCCAGAAGTTATGGCTACACCTTC
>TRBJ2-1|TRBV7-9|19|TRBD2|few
CASSLAGMAGGPVYNEQFF
TGTGCCAGCAGCTTAGCCGGGATGGCGGGGGGGCCGGTCTACAATGAGCAGTTCTTC
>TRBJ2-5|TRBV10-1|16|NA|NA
CASSAGGAGEGETQYF
TGCGCCAGCAGCGCAGGCGGGGCAGGCGAGGGAGAGACCCAGTACTTC
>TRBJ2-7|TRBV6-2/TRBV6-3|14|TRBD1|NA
CASTPRTGASLRDF
TGTGCCAGCACCCCTCGGACAGGGGCCTCCCTTAGGGACTTC
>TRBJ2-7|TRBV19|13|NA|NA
CASSMGRGYEQYF
TGTGCCAGTAGTATGGGAAGGGGATACGAGCAGTACTTC
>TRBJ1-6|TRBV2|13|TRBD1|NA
CASLGQPLGALHF
TGTGCCAGCCTGGGACAGCCACTGGGTGCTCTCCACTTT
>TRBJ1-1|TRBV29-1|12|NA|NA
CSGRQADREAFF
TGCAGCGGTCGACAGGCCGACCGTGAAGCTTTCTTT
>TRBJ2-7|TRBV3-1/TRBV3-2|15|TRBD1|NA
CASSHYSTGAYEQYF
TGTGCCAGCAGCCACTATTCGACAGGGGCCTACGAGCAGTACTTC
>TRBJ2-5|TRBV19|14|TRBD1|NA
CASSIAGGEETQYF
TGTGCCAGTAGTATAGCAGGGGGCGAAGAGACCCAGTACTTC
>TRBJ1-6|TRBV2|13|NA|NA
CASSGEGNSPLHF
TGTGCCAGCAGTGGTGAGGGAAATTCACCCCTCCACTTT
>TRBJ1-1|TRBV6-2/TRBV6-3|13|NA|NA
CASSYVGDTEAFF
TGTGCCAGCAGTTACGTCGGGGACACTGAAGCTTTCTTT
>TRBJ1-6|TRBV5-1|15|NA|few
CASQRRESGGSPLHF
TGCGCCAGCCAAAGGAGGGAATCAGGCGGTTCACCCCTCCACTTT
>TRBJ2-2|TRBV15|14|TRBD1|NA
CATRQGANTGELFF
TGTGCCACCCGACAGGGTGCGAACACCGGGGAGCTGTTTTTT
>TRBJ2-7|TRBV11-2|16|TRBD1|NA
CASSLGGTGISYEQYF
TGTGCCAGCAGCTTAGGGGGGACAGGGATCTCCTACGAGCAGTACTTC
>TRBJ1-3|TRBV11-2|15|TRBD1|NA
CASSGQGESGNTIYF
TGTGCCAGCAGCGGACAGGGAGAATCTGGAAACACCATATATTTT
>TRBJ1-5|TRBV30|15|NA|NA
CAWAVSDRLDQPQHF
TGTGCCTGGGCAGTGTCTGACAGGCTAGATCAGCCCCAGCATTTT
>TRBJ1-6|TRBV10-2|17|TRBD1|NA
CASSDRQGYSYNSPLHF
TGCGCCAGCAGTGACCGACAGGGCTACTCCTATAATTCACCCCTCCACTTT
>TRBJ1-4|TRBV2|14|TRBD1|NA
CASSRGQGNEKLFF
TGTGCCAGCAGTAGAGGACAGGGTAATGAAAAACTGTTTTTT
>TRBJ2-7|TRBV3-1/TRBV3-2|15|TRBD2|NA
CASSQRTSGGYEQYF
TGTGCCAGCAGCCAGCGTACTAGCGGTGGCTACGAGCAGTACTTC
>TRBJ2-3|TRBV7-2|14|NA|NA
CASSPDGLGQTQYF
TGTGCCAGCAGCCCAGATGGATTGGGGCAGACGCAGTATTTT
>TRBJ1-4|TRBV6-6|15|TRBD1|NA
CASSQGAPANEKLFF
TGTGCCAGCAGCCAGGGGGCGCCGGCTAATGAAAAACTGTTTTTT
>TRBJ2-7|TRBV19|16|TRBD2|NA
CASSIGRSGGSYEQYF
TGTGCCAGTAGTATTGGTCGATCCGGGGGGAGCTACGAGCAGTACTTC
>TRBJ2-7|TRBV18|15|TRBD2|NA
CASSTSGGAVWEQYF
TGTGCCAGCTCAACTAGCGGGGGGGCCGTCTGGGAGCAGTACTTC
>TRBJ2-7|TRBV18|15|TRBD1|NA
CASSPPGQASYEQYF
TGTGCCAGCTCACCACCGGGACAGGCCTCCTACGAGCAGTACTTC
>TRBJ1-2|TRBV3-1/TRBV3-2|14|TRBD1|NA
CASRFDRGRDGYTF
TGTGCCAGCAGATTTGACAGGGGAAGGGATGGCTACACCTTC
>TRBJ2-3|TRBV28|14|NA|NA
CASQEAGATDTQYF
TGTGCCAGCCAGGAGGCAGGGGCCACAGATACGCAGTATTTT
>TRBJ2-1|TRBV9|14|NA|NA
CASSARAQLDEQFF
TGTGCCAGCAGCGCTCGAGCCCAACTCGATGAGCAGTTCTTC
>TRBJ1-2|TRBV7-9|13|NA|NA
CASSLVAGKSYTF
TGTGCCAGCAGCTTAGTGGCAGGAAAGAGCTACACCTTC
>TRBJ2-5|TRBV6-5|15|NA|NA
CATSKTGQIQETQYF
TGTGCCACCTCTAAGACCGGACAGATCCAAGAGACCCAGTACTTC
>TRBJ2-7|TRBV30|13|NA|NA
CAWSVRFGLEQYF
TGTGCCTGGAGTGTACGGTTTGGGCTCGAGCAGTACTTC
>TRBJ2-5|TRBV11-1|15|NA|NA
CASSYGDSYQETQYF
TGTGCCAGCAGCTACGGGGATTCGTACCAAGAGACCCAGTACTTC
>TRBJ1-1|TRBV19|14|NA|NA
CASSIRERDTEAFF
TGTGCCAGTAGTATCAGGGAAAGGGACACTGAAGCTTTCTTT
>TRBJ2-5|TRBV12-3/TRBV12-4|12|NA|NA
CASSPNGETQYF
TGTGCCAGCAGTCCTAACGGGGAGACCCAGTACTTC